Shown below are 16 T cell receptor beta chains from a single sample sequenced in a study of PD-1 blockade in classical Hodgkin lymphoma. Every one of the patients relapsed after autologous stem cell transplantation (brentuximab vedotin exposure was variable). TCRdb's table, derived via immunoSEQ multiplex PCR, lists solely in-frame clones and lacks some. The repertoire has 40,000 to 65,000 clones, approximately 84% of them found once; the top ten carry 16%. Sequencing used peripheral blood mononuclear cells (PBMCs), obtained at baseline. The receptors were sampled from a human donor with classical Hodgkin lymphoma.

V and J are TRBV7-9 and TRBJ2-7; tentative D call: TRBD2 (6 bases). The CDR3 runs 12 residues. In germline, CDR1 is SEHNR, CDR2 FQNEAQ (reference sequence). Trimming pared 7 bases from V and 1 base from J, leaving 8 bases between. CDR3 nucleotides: TGTGCCAGCATGACTAGTTCCTACGAGCAGTACTTC. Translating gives CASMTSSYEQYF.

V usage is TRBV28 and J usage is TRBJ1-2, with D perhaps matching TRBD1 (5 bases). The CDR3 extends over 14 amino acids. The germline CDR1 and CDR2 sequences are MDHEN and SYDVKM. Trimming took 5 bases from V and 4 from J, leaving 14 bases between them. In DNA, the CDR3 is TGTGCCAGCAGTCCAGGGCAGTTAGGCTATGGCTACACCTTC. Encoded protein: CASSPGQLGYGYTF.

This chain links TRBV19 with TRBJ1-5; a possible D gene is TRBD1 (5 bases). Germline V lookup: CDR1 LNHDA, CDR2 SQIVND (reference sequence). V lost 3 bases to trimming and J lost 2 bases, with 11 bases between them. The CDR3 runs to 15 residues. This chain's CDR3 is CASSISGPRNQPQHF. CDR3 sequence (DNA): TGTGCCAGTAGTATCTCGGGACCCCGCAATCAGCCCCAGCATTTT.

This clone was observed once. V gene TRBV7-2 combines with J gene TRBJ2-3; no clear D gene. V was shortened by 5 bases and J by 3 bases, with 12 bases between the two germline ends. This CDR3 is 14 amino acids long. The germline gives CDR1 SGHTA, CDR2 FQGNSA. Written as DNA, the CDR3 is TGTGCCAGCAGCCCGCTCAGCCCAACAGATACGCAGTATTTT. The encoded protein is CASSPLSPTDTQYF.

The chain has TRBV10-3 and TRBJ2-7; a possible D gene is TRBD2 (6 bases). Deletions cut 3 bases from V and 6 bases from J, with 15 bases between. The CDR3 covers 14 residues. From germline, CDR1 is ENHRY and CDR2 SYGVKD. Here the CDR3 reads CAISENVGSGEQYF. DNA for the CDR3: TGTGCCATCAGTGAAAACGTTGGTAGCGGCGAGCAGTACTTC.

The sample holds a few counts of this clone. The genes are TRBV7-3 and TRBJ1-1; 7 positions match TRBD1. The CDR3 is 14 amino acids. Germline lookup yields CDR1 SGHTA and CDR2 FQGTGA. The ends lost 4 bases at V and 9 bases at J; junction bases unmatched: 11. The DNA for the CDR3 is TGTGCCAGCAGCTCACAGGGGATGGGGATGCAAGCTTTCTTT. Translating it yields CASSSQGMGMQAFF. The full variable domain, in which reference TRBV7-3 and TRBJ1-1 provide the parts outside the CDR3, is GAGVSQTPSNKVTEKGKYVELRCDPISGHTALYWYRQSLGQGPEFLIYFQGTGAADDSGLPNDRFFAVRPEGSVSTLKIQRTERGDSAVYLCASSSQGMGMQAFFGQGTRLTVV.

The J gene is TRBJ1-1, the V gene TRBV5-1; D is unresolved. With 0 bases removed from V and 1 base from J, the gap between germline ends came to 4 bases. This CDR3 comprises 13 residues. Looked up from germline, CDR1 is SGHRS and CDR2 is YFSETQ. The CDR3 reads CASSLEWNTEAFF. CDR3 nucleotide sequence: TGCGCCAGCAGCTTGGAATGGAACACTGAAGCTTTCTTT.

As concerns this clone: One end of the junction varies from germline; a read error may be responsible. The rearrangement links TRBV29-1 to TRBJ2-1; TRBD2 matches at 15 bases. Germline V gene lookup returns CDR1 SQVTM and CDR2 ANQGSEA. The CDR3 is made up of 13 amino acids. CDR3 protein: CSVPGTSGRTGIF. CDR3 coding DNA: TGCAGCGTACCCGGGACTAGCGGGAGGACGGGGATCTTC.

As DNA, the CDR3 is TGTGCCAGCAGCGTAGGAGACAGAAAGAACACTGAAGCTTTCTTT. This sequence encodes CASSVGDRKNTEAFF. V usage is TRBV9 and J usage is TRBJ1-1; perhaps TRBD1 as D (5 bases). CDR1 is SGDLS and CDR2 is YYNGEE in the germline V gene. The CDR3 is 15 amino acids. Trimming cost V 0 bases and J 1 base, with 10 bases left between them.

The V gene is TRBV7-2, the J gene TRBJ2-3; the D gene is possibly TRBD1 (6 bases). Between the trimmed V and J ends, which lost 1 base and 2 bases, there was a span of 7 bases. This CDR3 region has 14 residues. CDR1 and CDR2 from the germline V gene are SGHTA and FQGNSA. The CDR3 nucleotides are TGTGCCAGCAGCTTAGACAGGGCCACAGATACGCAGTATTTT. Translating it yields CASSLDRATDTQYF.

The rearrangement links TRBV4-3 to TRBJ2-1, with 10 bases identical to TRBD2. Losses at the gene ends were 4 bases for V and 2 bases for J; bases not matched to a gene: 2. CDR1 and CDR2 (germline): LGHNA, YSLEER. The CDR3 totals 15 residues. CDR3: CASSLTSGTYNEQFF. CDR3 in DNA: TGCGCCAGCAGCCTTACTAGCGGGACCTACAATGAGCAGTTCTTC.

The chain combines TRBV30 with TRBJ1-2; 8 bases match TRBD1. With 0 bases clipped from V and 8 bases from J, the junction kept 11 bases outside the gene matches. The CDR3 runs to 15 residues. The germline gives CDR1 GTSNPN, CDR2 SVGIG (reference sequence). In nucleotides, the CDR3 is TGTGCCTGGAGTGTACTCAAAGGACAGGGAAGCGGCTACACCTTC. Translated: CAWSVLKGQGSGYTF.

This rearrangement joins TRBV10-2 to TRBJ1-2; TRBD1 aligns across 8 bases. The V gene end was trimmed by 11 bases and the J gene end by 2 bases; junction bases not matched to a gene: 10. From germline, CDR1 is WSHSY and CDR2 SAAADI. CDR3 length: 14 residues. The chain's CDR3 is CACLDRGPNYGYTF. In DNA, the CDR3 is TGCGCCTGCCTAGACAGGGGCCCCAACTATGGCTACACCTTC.

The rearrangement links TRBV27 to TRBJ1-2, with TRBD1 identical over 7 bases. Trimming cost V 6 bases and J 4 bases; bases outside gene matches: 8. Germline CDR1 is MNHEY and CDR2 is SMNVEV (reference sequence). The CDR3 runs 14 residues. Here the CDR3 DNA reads TGTGCCAGCAGAAATGGACAGGCAAGCTATGGCTACACCTTC. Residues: CASRNGQASYGYTF.

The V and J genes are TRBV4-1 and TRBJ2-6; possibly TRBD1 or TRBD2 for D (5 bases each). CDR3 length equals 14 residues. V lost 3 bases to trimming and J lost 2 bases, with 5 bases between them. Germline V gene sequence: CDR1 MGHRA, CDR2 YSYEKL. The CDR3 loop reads CASSQGAGANVLTF. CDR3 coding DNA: TGCGCCAGCAGCCAGGGGGCTGGGGCCAACGTCCTGACTTTC.

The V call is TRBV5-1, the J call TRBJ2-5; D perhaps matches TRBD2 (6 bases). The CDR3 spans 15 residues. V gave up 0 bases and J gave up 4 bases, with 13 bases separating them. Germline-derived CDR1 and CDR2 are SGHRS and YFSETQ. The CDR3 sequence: CASSLAGLYSETQYF. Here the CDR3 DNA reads TGCGCCAGCAGCTTGGCTGGACTATATTCAGAGACCCAGTACTTC.